Listed below are T cell receptor beta chains from one sample, sequenced in a study of vaccination effects on CD4 cells after COVID-19. Method: immunoSEQ multiplex PCR; TCRdb's copy keeps in-frame clones and lacks some. The table includes about 26,000 clones, approximately 78% detected once. The antigens these receptors bind are not known. Sequencing was performed on CD4+ T cells from PBMCs cultured with HCoV-NL63 spike peptides, taken before COVID-19 vaccination. These TCRs come from a human donor who had a prior SARS-CoV-2 infection. Each CDR3 is given with its conserved first and last residue. The order of the fields is J gene, D gene, V gene, clone size, CDR3 DNA, CDR3 protein. The D gene is left open where the match is weak. The size entry is marked missing in some rows and otherwise reads once, few, many or a size class.

TRBJ2-7 | NA | TRBV18 | NA | TGTGCCAGCTCACCCGAGGCGGGGCACGAGCAGTACTTC | CASSPEAGHEQYF
TRBJ1-2 | TRBD1 | TRBV6-6 | NA | TGTGCCAGCAGCGACTTAGCCGGGACAGAGCACTCTGAGTCTTATGGCTACACCTTC | CASSDLAGTEHSESYGYTF
TRBJ1-1 | NA | TRBV6-6 | NA | TGTGCCAGCAGACTCCAACCACGACGCACTGAAGCTTTCTTT | CASRLQPRRTEAFF
TRBJ1-2 | NA | TRBV5-4 | NA | TGTGCCAGCAGCTTGGGCGGGACCGGGAACTATGGCTACACCTTC | CASSLGGTGNYGYTF
TRBJ2-3 | TRBD2 | TRBV5-1 | NA | TGCGCCAGCAGCACTCTCGCGGGGGCAGATACGCAGTATTTT | CASSTLAGADTQYF
TRBJ1-1 | NA | TRBV12-3/TRBV12-4 | NA | TGTGCCAGCAGTTTTTATAGCACTGAAGCTTTCTTT | CASSFYSTEAFF
TRBJ2-3 | NA | TRBV29-1 | medium-sized | TGCAGCGTGTGGTACGGGAGTTTTGGCACAGATACGCAGTATTTT | CSVWYGSFGTDTQYF
TRBJ1-2 | NA | TRBV5-4 | NA | TGTGCCAGCAGCTTGCTGCAGAACTATGGCTACACCTTC | CASSLLQNYGYTF
TRBJ2-7 | NA | TRBV11-3 | few | TGTGCCAGCAGCTTAGGGGGAAAGAGGTACGAGCAGTACTTC | CASSLGGKRYEQYF
TRBJ2-7 | NA | TRBV20-1 | NA | TGCAGTGCTAGAGATGTTGGCGAGCAGTACTTC | CSARDVGEQYF
TRBJ2-7 | TRBD1 | TRBV6-2/TRBV6-3 | NA | TGTGCCAGCAGTTATTTCCCCCGGGGACAGGGATTGAGAAGATACTTC | CASSYFPRGQGLRRYF
TRBJ2-5 | NA | TRBV5-5 | NA | TGTGCCAGCAGCTTGTTGCGGCTGGCACAAGAGACCCAGTACTTC | CASSLLRLAQETQYF
TRBJ2-5 | TRBD2 | TRBV5-1 | NA | TGCGCCAGCAGCTTGTTTGCGGGGGGGCGAGAGACCCAGTACTTC | CASSLFAGGRETQYF
TRBJ1-1 | TRBD1 | TRBV19 | NA | TGTGCCAGTCGTTTAGGGACAGAGAACACTGAAGCTTTCTTT | CASRLGTENTEAFF
TRBJ2-5 | NA | TRBV30 | NA | TGTGCCTGGAGCTGGGGGGAGACCCAGTACTTC | CAWSWGETQYF
TRBJ1-6 | NA | TRBV4-1 | few | TGCGCCAGCAGCCAAGATGGCCGGGGCCCGGGCAATTCACCCCTCCACTTT | CASSQDGRGPGNSPLHF
TRBJ2-2 | TRBD2 | TRBV18 | few | TGTGCCAGCTCACTCGGGACTAGCGGGAGCAACACCGGGGAGCTGTTTTTT | CASSLGTSGSNTGELFF
TRBJ2-3 | NA | TRBV13 | once | TGTGCCAGCAGCTGGAGCCCTCTGGGAAGCACAGATACGCAGTATTTT | CASSWSPLGSTDTQYF
TRBJ2-1 | NA | TRBV5-3 | NA | TGTGCCAGAAGCTTAGGACCACCCTGTGTCCCTAGTAGTGAGCAGTTCTTC | CARSLGPPCVPSSEQFF
TRBJ2-7 | TRBD2 | TRBV6-5 | NA | TGTGCCAGCAGGGGAGGGGCCGGGGCTCGCGAGCAGTACTTC | CASRGGAGAREQYF
TRBJ2-1 | TRBD2 | TRBV3-1/TRBV3-2 | NA | TGTGCCAGCAGCCTGACTAGCGGGGGGGAGCAGTTCTTC | CASSLTSGGEQFF
TRBJ1-2 | NA | TRBV4-3 | once | TGCGCCAGCAGCCAAGCAGGTCCCCCTCATGGCTACACCTTC | CASSQAGPPHGYTF
TRBJ1-3 | TRBD1 | TRBV30 | NA | TGTGCCTGGGGGACAGGGGGCTCTGGAAACACCATATATTTT | CAWGTGGSGNTIYF
TRBJ2-3 | NA | TRBV24-1 | NA | TGTGCCACCAGTGACCCCCGGACAGCCCGCGGTACAGATACGCAGTATTTT | CATSDPRTARGTDTQYF
TRBJ2-5 | TRBD2 | TRBV5-1 | NA | TGCGCCAGCAGCTTGGGGCTGACTAGCGGACAAGAGACCCAGTACTTC | CASSLGLTSGQETQYF
TRBJ1-1 | TRBD1 | TRBV5-1 | NA | TGCGCCAGCAGCTTAGCTCCACCGGACAGGGCTTTTAACTCTGAAGCTTTCTTT | CASSLAPPDRAFNSEAFF
TRBJ2-7 | NA | TRBV3-1/TRBV3-2 | once | TGTGCCAGCAGCCATCGGCGCTACGAGCAGTACTTC | CASSHRRYEQYF
TRBJ1-2 | TRBD1 | TRBV18 | NA | TGTGCCAGCTCACTCCGGACAGGGGTTTTTGGCTACACCTTC | CASSLRTGVFGYTF
TRBJ2-7 | NA | TRBV12-3/TRBV12-4 | NA | TGTGCCAGTAGTCTACAACTTTGGGGCGAGCAGTACTTC | CASSLQLWGEQYF
TRBJ2-2 | TRBD2 | TRBV7-3 | NA | TGTGCCAGCAGGACAACTAGCGTCACCGGGGAGCTGTTTTTT | CASRTTSVTGELFF
TRBJ1-2 | NA | TRBV7-3 | NA | TGTGCCAGCAGCTTAACGGGTCTGGATGGCTACACCTTC | CASSLTGLDGYTF
TRBJ2-7 | NA | TRBV5-4 | NA | TGTGCCAGCAGCTTGGGGGGTGGGAGGCCCGGAGGGGCCTACGAGCAGTACTTC | CASSLGGGRPGGAYEQYF
TRBJ2-7 | TRBD2 | TRBV10-3 | NA | TGTGCCATCAGTGAGTCGTTAGCGGGGGCCTCCTACGAGCAGTACTTC | CAISESLAGASYEQYF
TRBJ2-1 | TRBD2 | TRBV7-9 | NA | TGTGCCAGCAGTCGGCCCGCTAGCGGGAGAGGCTACAATGAGCAGTTCTTC | CASSRPASGRGYNEQFF
TRBJ2-3 | TRBD2 | TRBV7-6 | NA | TGTGCCAGCAGCTTTGAGGGCGGGGGTGGCACAGATACGCAGTATTTT | CASSFEGGGGTDTQYF
TRBJ2-7 | TRBD1 | TRBV7-8 | NA | TGTGCCAGCAGCTACGGACAGGGTCGTTTCAACGAGCAGTACTTC | CASSYGQGRFNEQYF
TRBJ1-6 | NA | TRBV3-1/TRBV3-2 | NA | TGTGCCAGCAGCCCTCCGGGAGTTAGGAGAAATTCACCCCTCCACTTT | CASSPPGVRRNSPLHF
TRBJ1-5 | NA | TRBV15 | NA | TGTGCCACCAGCAGGGACAGCCTGAACAATCAGCCCCAGCATTTT | CATSRDSLNNQPQHF
TRBJ1-1 | NA | TRBV20-1 | NA | TGCAGTCCAACAGGGAACACTGAAGCTTTCTTT | CSPTGNTEAFF
TRBJ2-1 | TRBD1 | TRBV5-1 | NA | TGCGCCAGCAGTAGGGACAGGTACTACAATGAGCAGTTCTTC | CASSRDRYYNEQFF
TRBJ2-6 | NA | TRBV27 | once | TGTGCCAGCAGTTTCCGGGGGGCCAACGTCCTGACTTTC | CASSFRGANVLTF
TRBJ2-3 | TRBD2 | TRBV5-6 | NA | TGTGCCAGCAGCTTAGGACTAGCGGGAGCAGATACGCAGTATTTT | CASSLGLAGADTQYF
TRBJ2-7 | TRBD2 | TRBV7-2 | NA | TGTGCCAGCAGCTTAAGGCGGGGGAGCTCCTACGAGCAGTACTTC | CASSLRRGSSYEQYF
TRBJ2-1 | NA | TRBV24-1 | NA | TGTGCCACCAGTTATACAGGGACAAACAATGAGCAGTTCTTC | CATSYTGTNNEQFF
TRBJ2-1 | NA | TRBV6-5 | once | TGTGCCAGCAGCGGGACTCCTCTTACATACAATGAGCAGTTCTTC | CASSGTPLTYNEQFF
TRBJ1-2 | NA | TRBV30 | NA | TGTGCCTGGAGTCCAAACTATGGCTACACCTTC | CAWSPNYGYTF
TRBJ2-1 | TRBD2 | TRBV3-1/TRBV3-2 | NA | TGTGCCAGCAGCCTGACTGCGGGGGGGTACAATGAGCAGTTCTTC | CASSLTAGGYNEQFF
TRBJ1-5 | NA | TRBV24-1 | NA | TGTGCCACCAAAGGGCCAGGGGCGGGTCAGCCCCAGCATTTT | CATKGPGAGQPQHF
TRBJ2-1 | NA | TRBV19 | NA | TGTGCCAGTAGTATGGTAATAGCTGGATGGGGAAACAATGAGCAGTTCTTC | CASSMVIAGWGNNEQFF
TRBJ2-5 | NA | TRBV18 | NA | TGTGCCAGCTCACCGGGTCAGGAAGAGACCCAGTACTTC | CASSPGQEETQYF
TRBJ2-6 | NA | TRBV4-3 | NA | TGCGCCAGCAGCCAAGACCCGGACACGACTGGGGCCAACGTCCTGACTTTC | CASSQDPDTTGANVLTF
TRBJ1-6 | NA | TRBV30 | NA | TGTGCCTGGAGTGTCACAAGGAGCTCCTATAATTCACCCCTCCACTTT | CAWSVTRSSYNSPLHF
TRBJ2-1 | NA | TRBV7-2 | NA | TGTGCCAGCAGCTTTTCTCGATCCTACAATGAGCAGTTCTTC | CASSFSRSYNEQFF
TRBJ2-7 | NA | TRBV5-3 | NA | TGTGCCAGAAGCTTGTCTTTTTCGGCACACACCCCATTGCCCTACGAGCAGTACTTC | CARSLSFSAHTPLPYEQYF